These 5 T cell receptor beta chains originate from one sample sequenced in a study of cytomegalovirus exposure and HLA in healthy donors. In the PCR, 60 Vbeta and 13 Jbeta primers were used. The assay was immunoSEQ multiplex PCR, and TCRdb's table has in-frame clones only and misses some. The sample records some 190,000 clones, over 70% being singletons. The source material was PBMCs. The receptors were gathered from a woman in her twenties or thirties in good health and CMV-seropositive.

The chain is built from TRBV4-1 and TRBJ2-7, with TRBD2 matching 8 bases. The germline V gene has CDR1 MGHRA and CDR2 YSYEKL. This CDR3 has 16 residues. Trimming took 4 bases from V and 4 from J; bases not matched to a gene: 12. The CDR3 loop reads CASSPSGVAGTYEQYF. DNA of the CDR3: TGCGCCAGCAGCCCGTCCGGGGTAGCGGGAACATACGAGCAGTACTTC.

The chain has TRBV15 and TRBJ2-1, with D possibly matching TRBD1 (5 bases). The germline V gene encodes CDR1 LNHNV and CDR2 YYDKDF (reference sequence). This CDR3 comprises 13 residues. The V gene lost 3 bases and the J gene lost 7 bases, with 10 bases spanning the gap. For the CDR3, the DNA is TGTGCCACCAGCAGTCTCAGGGAAAATGAGCAGTTCTTC. It translates to CATSSLRENEQFF.

The gene calls are TRBV19 and TRBJ1-2, with TRBD1 as a possible D gene (6 bases). Germline loops: CDR1 LNHDA, CDR2 SQIVND (reference sequence). The length of the CDR3 is 13 residues. Trimming took off 5 bases at V and 2 bases at J, with 9 bases between the two ends. The CDR3 DNA sequence: TGTGCCAGTAGTCCGGGACACAACTATGGCTACACCTTC. Amino acid sequence: CASSPGHNYGYTF.

The V gene is TRBV15, the J gene TRBJ2-7; TRBD2 agrees at 7 bases. The CDR3 sequence is 14 residues long. Germline V gives CDR1 LNHNV, CDR2 YYDKDF (reference sequence). J lost 5 bases, V lost 0 bases, and 4 bases had no gene match. The CDR3 spells CATSRDALAHEQYF. DNA for the CDR3: TGTGCCACCAGCAGAGATGCACTAGCGCACGAGCAGTACTTC.

A word on this clone: The junction departs from the called germline gene at one end, perhaps through a read error. The chain is built from TRBV7-9 and TRBJ1-3, with 7 bases identical to TRBD1. The CDR3 is 17 amino acids. Germline V gene sequence: CDR1 SEHNR, CDR2 FQNEAQ (reference sequence). The CDR3 DNA is TGTTCCAGCAGCTTAGGGCAGGGGGTGCTCTCTGGAAACACCATATATTTT. This encodes CSSSLGQGVLSGNTIYF.